The subject of this entry is one T cell receptor beta chain. The antigen remains undetermined. V was pared by 0 bases and J by 5 bases, with 10 bases between. This CDR3 has 14 amino acids. Per germline, CDR1 LGHNA and CDR2 YNFKEQ. This sample is drawn from a study of a mutant IDH1 vaccine in newly diagnosed glioma. Study as a whole: Patients began vaccination 4-6 weeks after radiotherapy alone, or with temozolomide cycles. Most had both radiotherapy and temozolomide beforehand; others had only one.

Time point indicated: week 23, last vaccination. Every single dose of the vaccine, 300 ug of mutant IDH1 20-mer peptide, came with topical imiquimod. The assay was immunoSEQ multiplex PCR, and TCRdb's table has in-frame clones only and misses some. The sample records 35,000 to 50,000 clones, roughly 84% being singletons. The sequencing here drew on PBMCs, taken from a glioma patient whose treatment included an IDH1 peptide vaccine. The chain is built from TRBV4-2 and TRBJ1-1; a possible D gene is TRBD1 (5 bases). This receptor was identified in a woman between 18 and 29 years old with glioma. Some clones in this sample may be carry-over from other donors' samples. DNA of the CDR3: TGTGCCAGCAGCCAAGATGGGGGGGGGACTGAAGCTTTCTTT. It specifies CASSQDGGGTEAFF.